This T cell receptor (beta chain) is drawn from a study of blood T cell repertoires in COVID-19 (dated by TCRdb to 2018 to 2021). For context, the study as a whole: Samples from collaborators originated in the United States, Italy and Spain and spanned both the acute and convalescent phases of COVID-19. The prospective study material was composed of cDNA or gDNA derived from T cells, B-cell-depleted T cells, or PBMCs. Deeply sampled blood TCRbeta repertoires from subjects exposed to, actively infected with, or recovered from COVID-19 were included in the dataset. The repertoires were released in a freely available public database intended as a resource for research on the immune response to SARS-CoV-2. The samples were drawn from two sources: the first 160 participants of the ongoing ImmuneRACE study, and 1,000 to 1,500 subjects contributed by 6 global collaborators. Sample metadata almost always included a de-identified subject ID, COVID-19 status, age in years and sex. Where HLA class I and class II types were available, the types were taken from metadata supplied by the sample provider, not from assay-based typing. The paper as a whole reports these results and caveats: The quantity of clinical and demographic metadata differed by source and by participant and was supplied without curation.

A second Seattle source provided samples from volunteer blood donors who had recovered from COVID-19. Collaborating institutions collected whole blood in K2EDTA tubes following their own protocols. For TCRbeta analysis, collaborators shipped samples as frozen whole blood, isolated PBMCs, or DNA extracted from either of those sample types. TCRbeta CDR3 regions were amplified from genomic DNA using the immunoSEQ Assay, a bias-controlled multiplex PCR. Processing in the source paper ran as follows. The number of nucleated cells in each sample was estimated from the amplification of reference gene primers within the assay. To quantify the absolute abundance of each unique TCRbeta CDR3 rearrangement, sequence reads were collapsed and filtered. Productive Simpson clonality was computed per sample as the square root of Simpson's diversity index over productive rearrangements. The clones in this table, taken by TCRdb from immuneACCESS, are in-frame only. Not every clone is retained; where verified, under half of the shortfall comes from an unresolved V gene, and the cause of the rest is unknown. V, J and clone size are those of that table, while D and trimming were read from the DNA. Here the sample has just under 350,000 clones; approximately 89% occur a single time. Roughly 3.5% of the sample rests with the top ten.

About this clone: Its antigen remains undetermined. No quality values exist for individual bases; no much larger clone is one base distant.

Including the terminal cysteine and phenylalanine, the CDR3 comprises 15 residues. The read is trimmed to its CDR3 DNA, 45 bases read in frame from base 1. In the germline V gene (reference sequence), CDR1 corresponds to SEHNR and CDR2 to FQNEAQ. Trimming takes 5 bases off V and 3 bases off J; junction bases not matched to a gene: 6. This TCR came from a woman younger than 30 who had recovered from COVID-19. Material for sequencing was peripheral blood. Rearrangement joined TRBV7-9 to TRBJ2-3, with 9 bases in between that match TRBD2. CDR3 loop: CASSPPGLATDTQYF. The sequence in DNA is TGTGCCAGCAGCCCACCGGGACTAGCTACAGATACGCAGTATTTT.